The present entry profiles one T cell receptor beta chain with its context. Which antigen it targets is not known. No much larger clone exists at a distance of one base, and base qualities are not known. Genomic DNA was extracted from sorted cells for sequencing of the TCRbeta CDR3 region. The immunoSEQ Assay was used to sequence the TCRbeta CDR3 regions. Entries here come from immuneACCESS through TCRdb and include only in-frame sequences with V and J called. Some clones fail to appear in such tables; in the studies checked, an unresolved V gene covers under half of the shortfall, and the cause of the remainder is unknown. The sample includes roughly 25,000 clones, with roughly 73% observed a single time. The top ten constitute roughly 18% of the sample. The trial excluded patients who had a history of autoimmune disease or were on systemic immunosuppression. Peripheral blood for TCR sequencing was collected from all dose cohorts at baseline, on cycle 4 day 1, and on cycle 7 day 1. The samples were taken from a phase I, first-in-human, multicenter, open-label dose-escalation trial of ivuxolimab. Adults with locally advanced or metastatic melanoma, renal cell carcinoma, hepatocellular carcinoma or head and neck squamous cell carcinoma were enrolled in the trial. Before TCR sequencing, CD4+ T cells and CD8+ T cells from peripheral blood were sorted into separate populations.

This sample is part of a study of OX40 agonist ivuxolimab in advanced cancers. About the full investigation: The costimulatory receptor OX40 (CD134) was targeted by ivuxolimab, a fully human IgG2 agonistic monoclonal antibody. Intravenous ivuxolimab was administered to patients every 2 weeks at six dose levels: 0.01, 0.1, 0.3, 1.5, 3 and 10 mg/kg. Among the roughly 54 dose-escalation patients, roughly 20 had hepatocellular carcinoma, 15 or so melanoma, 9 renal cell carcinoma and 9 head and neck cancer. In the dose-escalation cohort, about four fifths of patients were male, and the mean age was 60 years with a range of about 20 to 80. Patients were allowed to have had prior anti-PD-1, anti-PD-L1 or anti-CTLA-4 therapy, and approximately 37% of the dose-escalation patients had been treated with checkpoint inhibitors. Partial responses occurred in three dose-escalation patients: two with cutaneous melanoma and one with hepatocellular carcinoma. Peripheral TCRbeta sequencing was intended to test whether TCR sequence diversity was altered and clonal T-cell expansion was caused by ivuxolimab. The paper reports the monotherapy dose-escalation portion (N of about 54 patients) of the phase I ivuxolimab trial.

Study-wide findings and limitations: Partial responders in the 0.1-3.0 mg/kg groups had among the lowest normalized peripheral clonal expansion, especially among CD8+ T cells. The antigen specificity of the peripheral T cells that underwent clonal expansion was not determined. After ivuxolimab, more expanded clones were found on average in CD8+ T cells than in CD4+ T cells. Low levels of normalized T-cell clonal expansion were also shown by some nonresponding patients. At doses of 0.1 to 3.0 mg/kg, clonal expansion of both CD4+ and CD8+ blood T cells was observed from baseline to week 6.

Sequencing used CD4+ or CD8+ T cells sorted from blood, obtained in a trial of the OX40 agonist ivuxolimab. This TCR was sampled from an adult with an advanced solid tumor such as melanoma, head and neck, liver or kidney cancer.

The CDR3 protein: CASSQAFNPEETQYF. The DNA reads TGTGCCAGCAGCCAAGCTTTTAATCCGGAAGAGACCCAGTACTTC. The rearrangement joined TRBV4-2 to TRBJ2-5; the D gene cannot be named for sure. The germline V gene provides CDR1 LGHNA and CDR2 YNFKEQ. V is clipped by 1 base and J by 3 bases, and the sequence between their germline boundaries is 12 bases long. Spanning cysteine to phenylalanine, the CDR3 consists of 15 amino acids. The CDR3 DNA has 45 bases and is translated from base 1.